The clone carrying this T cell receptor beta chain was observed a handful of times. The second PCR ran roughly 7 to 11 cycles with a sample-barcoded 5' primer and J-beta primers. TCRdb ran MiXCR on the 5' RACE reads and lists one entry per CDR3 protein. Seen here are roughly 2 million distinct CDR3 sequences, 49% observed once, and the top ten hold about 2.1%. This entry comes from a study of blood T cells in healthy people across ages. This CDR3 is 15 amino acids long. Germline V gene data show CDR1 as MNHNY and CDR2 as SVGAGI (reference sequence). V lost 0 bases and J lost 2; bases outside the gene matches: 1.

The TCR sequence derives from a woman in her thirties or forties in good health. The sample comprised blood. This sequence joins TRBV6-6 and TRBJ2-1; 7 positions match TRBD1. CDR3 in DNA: TGTGCCAGCAGTTACTCGACAGGGCCCTACAATGAGCAGTTCTTC. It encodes CASSYSTGPYNEQFF.